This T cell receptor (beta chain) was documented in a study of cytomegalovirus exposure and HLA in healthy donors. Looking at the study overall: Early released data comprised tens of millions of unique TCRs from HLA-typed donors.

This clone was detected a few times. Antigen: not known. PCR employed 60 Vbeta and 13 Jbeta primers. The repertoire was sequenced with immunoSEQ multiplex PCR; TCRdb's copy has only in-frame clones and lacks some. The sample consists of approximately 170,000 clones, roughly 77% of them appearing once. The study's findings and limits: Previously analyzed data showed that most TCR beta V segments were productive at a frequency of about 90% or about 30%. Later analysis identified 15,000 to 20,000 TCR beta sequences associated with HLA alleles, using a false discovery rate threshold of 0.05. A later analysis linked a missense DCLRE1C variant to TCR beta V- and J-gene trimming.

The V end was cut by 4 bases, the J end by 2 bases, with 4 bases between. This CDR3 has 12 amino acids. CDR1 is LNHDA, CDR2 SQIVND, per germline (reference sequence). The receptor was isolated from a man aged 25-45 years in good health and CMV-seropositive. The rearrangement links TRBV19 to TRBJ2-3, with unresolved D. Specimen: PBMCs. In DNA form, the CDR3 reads TGTGCCAGTAGTACCAACACAGATACGCAGTATTTT. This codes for CASSTNTDTQYF. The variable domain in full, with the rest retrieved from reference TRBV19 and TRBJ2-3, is DGGITQSPKYLFRKEGQNVTLSCEQNLNHDAMYWYRQDPGQGLRLIYYSQIVNDFQKGDIAEGYSVSREKKESFPLTVTSAQKNPTAFYLCASSTNTDTQYFGPGTRLTVL.